What follows are 27 T cell receptor beta chains derived from one specimen sequenced in a study of blood T cells in healthy people across ages. Then a second PCR, running roughly 6 to 12 cycles, was carried out with a sample-barcoded 5' primer and a J-beta primer mix. TCRdb processed the 5' RACE reads anew with MiXCR; each CDR3 protein has one entry. The table lists hundreds of thousands of distinct CDR3 sequences, around half of them singletons. Material: blood. These receptors were obtained from a man older than 75 in good health.

Concerning this clonotype itself: One junction end does not reproduce the germline sequence, and a read error may be involved. The chain recombines TRBV7-2 with TRBJ2-3, with unresolved D. Germline values: CDR1 SGHTA, CDR2 FQGNSA. The CDR3 is 14 amino acids. The CDR3: CASSLGGSTDTRYF. The CDR3 bases are TGTGCCAGCAGCTTAGGTGGTAGCACAGATACGCGGTATTTT.

A few counts support this clonotype. This chain links TRBV12-3 or TRBV12-4 with TRBJ1-2; D is undetermined. V lost 6 bases and J 1 base, leaving 18 bases between the germline ends. This CDR3 spans 16 amino acids. The CDR3 region is CASSPEIRSDNYGYTF. CDR3 nucleotides: TGTGCCAGCAGCCCGGAGATCCGTTCGGATAACTATGGCTACACCTTC.

A few counts support this clonotype. J is TRBJ2-3 and V is TRBV27; tentative D call: TRBD2 (6 bases). V was pared by 1 base and J by 5 bases, with 10 bases between. Germline CDR1 is MNHEY and CDR2 is SMNVEV (reference sequence). This CDR3 spans 14 amino acids. CDR3 coding DNA: TGTGCCAGCAGTTTATTTGTGGGGGGAGATACGCAGTATTTT. Residues: CASSLFVGGDTQYF.

The V gene is TRBV7-2, the J gene TRBJ2-7; a weak D match, TRBD1 (5 bases). Looked up from germline, CDR1 is SGHTA and CDR2 is FQGNSA. The CDR3 has 14 amino acids. Between the trimmed V and J ends, which lost 4 bases and 4 bases, there was a span of 14 bases. The CDR3 loop reads CASSSQGHVYEQYF. In DNA form, the CDR3 reads TGTGCCAGCAGCTCCCAGGGCCACGTTTACGAGCAGTACTTC.

The V gene is TRBV7-2, the J gene TRBJ2-7; 10 bases agree with TRBD1. CDR3 length: 17 residues. Germline assignment: CDR1 SGHTA and CDR2 FQGNSA. Trimming removed 0 bases from V and 2 bases from J; junction bases left unmatched: 7. The CDR3 is CASSLAWDRGGTYEQYF. The CDR3 region has the DNA TGTGCCAGCAGCTTAGCGTGGGACAGGGGCGGCACCTACGAGCAGTACTTC.

This clonotype occurred a few times. The chain carries TRBV11-3 and TRBJ2-3; D might be TRBD2 (5 bases). Germline assignment: CDR1 SGHNT and CDR2 YENEEA. The CDR3 extends over 13 amino acids. V was clipped by 5 bases and J by 3 bases, with 9 bases between them. CDR3 sequence (DNA): TGTGCCAGCAGCCGACTAAGGACAGATACGCAGTATTTT. Encoded protein: CASSRLRTDTQYF.

This chain joins TRBV20-1 and TRBJ2-2, with 9 bases lining up with TRBD2. The V segment lost 3 bases and the J segment 5 bases; nucleotides outside the gene matches: 10. The CDR3 is made up of 16 amino acids. CDR1 is DFQATT, CDR2 SNEGSKA, per germline (reference sequence). The chain's CDR3 is CSASLGAGGITGELFF. CDR3 in DNA: TGCAGTGCTAGTTTAGGAGCGGGAGGTATTACCGGGGAGCTGTTTTTT.

The V gene is TRBV7-9, the J gene TRBJ1-4; perhaps TRBD1 as D (6 bases). CDR1 is SEHNR, CDR2 FQNEAQ, per germline (reference sequence). The CDR3 extends over 13 amino acids. Trimming cost V 5 bases and J 6 bases, with 10 bases left between them. The CDR3 nucleotides are TGTGCCAGCAGCAGGGGGGCGGATGAAAAACTGTTTTTT. It encodes CASSRGADEKLFF.

The genes are TRBV7-2 and TRBJ2-2; 7 nucleotides match TRBD1. The length of the CDR3 is 15 residues. The V and J ends lost 5 bases and 1 base, in that order; junction bases with no gene match: 4. Germline V gene data show CDR1 as SGHTA and CDR2 as FQGNSA. CDR3 protein: CASSQRQGNTGELFF. Written as DNA, the CDR3 is TGTGCCAGCAGCCAACGACAGGGGAACACCGGGGAGCTGTTTTTT.

The chain employs TRBV7-2 and TRBJ2-3, with 14 bases that match TRBD2. The CDR3 runs to 15 residues. With 4 bases clipped from V and 6 bases from J, the junction kept 3 bases outside the gene matches. Per the germline V gene, CDR1 is SGHTA and CDR2 is FQGNSA. Here the CDR3 DNA reads TGTGCCAGCAGCTCTCGGACTAGCGGGAGGGATACGCAGTATTTT. Translated, it gives CASSSRTSGRDTQYF.

This clonotype showed up just a few times. The V gene is TRBV20-1, the J gene TRBJ2-4; TRBD1 might be the D (6 bases). V lost 3 bases, J lost 3 bases, and 12 bases lay in between. This CDR3 region has 14 residues. Germline assignment: CDR1 DFQATT and CDR2 SNEGSKA (reference sequence). CDR3 loop: CSASGGKVKNIQYF. CDR3 in DNA: TGCAGTGCTAGTGGGGGCAAGGTCAAAAACATTCAGTACTTC.

This clonotype was counted ten times or more. The chain employs TRBV7-2 and TRBJ2-1; 8 positions agree with TRBD2. The CDR3 is 17 residues long. J lost 2 bases, V lost 4 bases, and 10 bases had no gene match. Germline V gene data show CDR1 as SGHTA and CDR2 as FQGNSA. The chain's CDR3 is CASSSGPPGGPYNEQFF. The CDR3 DNA is TGTGCCAGCAGCTCAGGGCCCCCGGGAGGGCCCTACAATGAGCAGTTCTTC.

On this clonotype: The junction departs from germline at one end; a sequencing error may be responsible. The rearrangement joins TRBV6-6 to TRBJ1-1; D not resolved. The CDR3 extends over 15 amino acids. Germline loops: CDR1 MNHNY, CDR2 SVGAGI (reference sequence). The CDR3 spells CASSYREGGITEAFF. The CDR3 DNA is TGCGCCAGCAGTTACCGTGAGGGAGGAATCACTGAAGCTTTCTTT.

This clonotype was seen a handful of times. V is TRBV18 and J is TRBJ2-5; 12 nucleotides match TRBD1. Germline V gene lookup returns CDR1 KGHSH and CDR2 LQKENI. Germline trimming cut 5 bases from V and 6 bases from J; bases unmatched to any gene: 10. The CDR3 is 16 amino acids. CDR3 protein: CASSETGTGGLKTQYF. DNA for the CDR3: TGTGCCAGCTCAGAGACCGGGACAGGGGGCTTGAAGACCCAGTACTTC.

This clonotype came up many times. J is TRBJ2-7 and V is TRBV29-1; D is possibly TRBD2 (5 bases). Between the trimmed V and J ends, which lost 7 bases and 3 bases, there was a span of 16 bases. There are 13 residues in the CDR3. CDR1 and CDR2 from the germline V gene are SQVTM and ANQGSEA. As DNA, the CDR3 is TGCAGCGCCAAACTAGATCCTCTCTACGAGCAGTACTTC. This encodes CSAKLDPLYEQYF.

The chain uses TRBV6-6 and TRBJ2-7, with D possibly being TRBD2 (5 bases). Germline CDR1 and CDR2: MNHNY and SVGAGI (reference sequence). Trimming removed 6 bases at V and 3 bases at J, with 12 bases between. The CDR3 has 13 amino acids. The CDR3 DNA sequence: TGTGCCAGCAGAGACATAGGAGGCTACGAGCAGTACTTC. This codes for CASRDIGGYEQYF.

The rearrangement links TRBV20-1 to TRBJ2-5; possibly TRBD1 or TRBD2 for D (5 bases each). The DNA end is a closer match to TRBJ2-7, so the J assignment may be wrong. CDR3 length equals 13 residues. Germline loops: CDR1 DFQATT, CDR2 SNEGSKA (reference sequence). The CDR3 region is CSAVRGIWYEQYF. CDR3 DNA: TGCAGTGCCGTCCGGGGCATTTGGTACGAGCAGTACTTC.

This clonotype was observed at least ten times. The chain is built from TRBV13 and TRBJ2-3; 14 nucleotides line up with TRBD2. This CDR3 region has 16 residues. Germline V lookup: CDR1 PRHDT, CDR2 FYEKMQ (reference sequence). Trimming at V came to 4 bases and at J to 2 bases, leaving 2 bases not matched to a gene. The chain's CDR3 is CASSSGLAGDTDTQYF. Here the CDR3 DNA reads TGTGCCAGCAGCTCGGGACTAGCGGGAGACACAGATACGCAGTATTTT.

The rearrangement uses TRBV27 and TRBJ2-3; 13 bases are shared with TRBD2. The V gene's germline CDR1 is MNHEY and CDR2 SMNVEV (reference sequence). V shed 3 bases and J 11 bases; nucleotides not matched to a gene: 8. The CDR3 loop spans 15 amino acids. The DNA for the CDR3 is TGTGCCAGCAGTTTGAGGACTAGCGGGAGTACTAGGCAGTATTTT. Protein sequence: CASSLRTSGSTRQYF.

The chain employs TRBV12-3 or TRBV12-4 and TRBJ1-2; tentatively, D is TRBD1 (5 bases). The CDR3 loop spans 12 amino acids. V was trimmed by 4 bases and J by 6 bases, leaving 9 bases between them. CDR3 residues: CASSSQGDGYTF. The DNA of the CDR3 is TGTGCCAGCAGTTCCCAAGGGGATGGCTACACCTTC.

On this clonotype: One end of the junction does not line up with germline, which may come from a read error. CDR3 DNA: TGTGCCGGCAGTGACGGAGGGTCGGAAGAGCAGTTCTTC. As protein: CAGSDGGSEEQFF. The chain carries TRBV6-6 and TRBJ2-1; TRBD2 is a possible D gene (6 bases). The CDR3 consists of 13 residues. Germline V gene lookup returns CDR1 MNHNY and CDR2 SVGAGI (reference sequence).

The genes are TRBV20-1 and TRBJ2-1; no reliable D call. With 5 bases removed from V and 6 bases from J, the gap between germline ends came to 11 bases. Germline V gene sequence: CDR1 DFQATT, CDR2 SNEGSKA (reference sequence). The CDR3 has 12 residues. The CDR3 loop reads CSAPRQINEQFF. The CDR3 coding sequence is TGCAGTGCTCCCCGGCAGATCAATGAGCAGTTCTTC.

CDR3 protein: CASSRTGNNNEQYF. DNA for the CDR3: TGTGCCAGCAGTCGCACCGGGAACAACAATGAGCAGTACTTC. The chain combines TRBV12-3 or TRBV12-4 with TRBJ2-7; D is possibly TRBD2 (5 bases). The V end lost 5 bases, the J end lost 7 bases, and 18 bases lay between the germline ends. This CDR3 comprises 14 residues.

The V call is TRBV15, the J call TRBJ2-2; TRBD2 might be the D (6 bases). Germline V gene sequence: CDR1 LNHNV, CDR2 YYDKDF (reference sequence). The V gene lost 2 bases and the J gene lost 6 bases, with 19 bases spanning the gap. CDR3 length: 17 amino acids. CDR3 nucleotide sequence: TGTGCCACCAGCAGATCTTCCTGGAGCGGGTATGCCGGGGAGCTGTTTTTT. Amino acid sequence: CATSRSSWSGYAGELFF.

This clonotype was counted only a few times. V usage is TRBV10-3 and J usage is TRBJ1-1; the D is unclear. This CDR3 is built from 15 residues. CDR1 is ENHRY, CDR2 SYGVKD, per germline. Trimming shortened V by 2 bases and J by 4 bases, and 14 bases separated the two germline ends. CDR3 in DNA: TGTGCCATCAGTGAGACCTACGGGGTTGGCACTGAAGCTTTCTTT. It specifies CAISETYGVGTEAFF.

For the CDR3, the DNA is TGCAGTGCTAAGCTGACAGCTACAAGTAATCAGCCCCAGCATTTT. It encodes CSAKLTATSNQPQHF. The chain employs TRBV20-1 and TRBJ1-5; possibly TRBD1 for D (5 bases). Trimming cost V 4 bases and J 4 bases, with 17 bases left between them. Germline CDR1 and CDR2: DFQATT and SNEGSKA (reference sequence). This CDR3 is 15 amino acids long.

The chain carries TRBV28 and TRBJ2-7; 10 bases map to TRBD2. Trimming removed 0 bases from V and 1 base from J; junction bases left unmatched: 3. Germline CDR1 reads MDHEN; CDR2 reads SYDVKM. The CDR3 is 16 amino acids. This CDR3 reads CASSLWGSGRSYEQYF. Written as DNA, the CDR3 is TGTGCCAGCAGTTTATGGGGTAGCGGGAGGTCCTACGAGCAGTACTTC.